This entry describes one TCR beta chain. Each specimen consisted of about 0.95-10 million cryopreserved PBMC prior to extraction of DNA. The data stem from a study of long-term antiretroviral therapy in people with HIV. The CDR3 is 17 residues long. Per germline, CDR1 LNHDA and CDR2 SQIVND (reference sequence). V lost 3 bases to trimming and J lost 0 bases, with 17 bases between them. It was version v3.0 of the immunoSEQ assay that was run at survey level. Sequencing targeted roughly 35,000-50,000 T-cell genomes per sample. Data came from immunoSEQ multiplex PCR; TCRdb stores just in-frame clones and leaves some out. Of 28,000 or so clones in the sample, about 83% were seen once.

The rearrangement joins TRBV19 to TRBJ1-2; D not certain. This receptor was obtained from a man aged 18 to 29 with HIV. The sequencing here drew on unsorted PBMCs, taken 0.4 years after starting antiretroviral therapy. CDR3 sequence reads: CASSMPDRFSANYGYTF. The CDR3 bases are TGTGCCAGTAGTATGCCGGACCGCTTTTCCGCTAACTATGGCTACACCTTC.